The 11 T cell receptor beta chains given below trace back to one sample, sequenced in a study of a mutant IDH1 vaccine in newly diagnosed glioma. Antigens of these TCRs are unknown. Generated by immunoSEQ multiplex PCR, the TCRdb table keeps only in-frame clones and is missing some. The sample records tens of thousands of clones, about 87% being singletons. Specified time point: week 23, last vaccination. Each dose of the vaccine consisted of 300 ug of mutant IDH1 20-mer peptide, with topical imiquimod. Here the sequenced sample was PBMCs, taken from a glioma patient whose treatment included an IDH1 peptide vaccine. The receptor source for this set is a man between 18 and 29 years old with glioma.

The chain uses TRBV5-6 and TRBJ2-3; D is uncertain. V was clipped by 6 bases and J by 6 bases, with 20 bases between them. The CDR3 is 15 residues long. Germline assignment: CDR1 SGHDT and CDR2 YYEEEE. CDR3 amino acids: CASTIVHYSTDTQYF. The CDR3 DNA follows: TGTGCCAGCACCATAGTGCACTATTCGACGGATACGCAGTATTTT.

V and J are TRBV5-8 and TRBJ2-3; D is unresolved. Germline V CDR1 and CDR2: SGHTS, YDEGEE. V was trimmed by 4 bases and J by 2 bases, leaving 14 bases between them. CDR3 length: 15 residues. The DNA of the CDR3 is TGTGCCAGCAGCCCTAAGGGCGATTACACAGATACGCAGTATTTT. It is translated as CASSPKGDYTDTQYF.

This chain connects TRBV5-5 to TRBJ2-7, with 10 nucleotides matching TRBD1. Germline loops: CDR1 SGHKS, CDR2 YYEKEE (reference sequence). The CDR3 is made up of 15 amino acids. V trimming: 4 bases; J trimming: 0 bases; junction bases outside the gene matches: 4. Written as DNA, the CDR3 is TGTGCCAGCAGCCGGGACAGGGGAAGCTCCTACGAGCAGTACTTC. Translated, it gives CASSRDRGSSYEQYF.

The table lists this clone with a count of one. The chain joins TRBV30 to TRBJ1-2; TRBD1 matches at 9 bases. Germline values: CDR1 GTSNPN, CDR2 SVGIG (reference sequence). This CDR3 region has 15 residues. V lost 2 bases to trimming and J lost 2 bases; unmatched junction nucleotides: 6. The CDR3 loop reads CAWSTGQGLNYGYTF. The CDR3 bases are TGTGCCTGGAGTACGGGACAGGGCTTGAACTATGGCTACACCTTC. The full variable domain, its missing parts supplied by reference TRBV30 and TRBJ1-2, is SQTIHQWPATLVQPVGSPLSLECTVEGTSNPNLYWYRQAAGRGLQLLFYSVGIGQISSEVPQNLSASRPQDRQFILSSKKLLLSDSGFYLCAWSTGQGLNYGYTFGSGTRLTVV.

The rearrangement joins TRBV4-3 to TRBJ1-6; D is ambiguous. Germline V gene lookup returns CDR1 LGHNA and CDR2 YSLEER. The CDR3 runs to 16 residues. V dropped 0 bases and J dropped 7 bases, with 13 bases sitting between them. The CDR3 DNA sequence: TGCGCCAGCAGCCAAGAGACCGACTACGGCAATTCACCCCTCCACTTT. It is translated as CASSQETDYGNSPLHF.

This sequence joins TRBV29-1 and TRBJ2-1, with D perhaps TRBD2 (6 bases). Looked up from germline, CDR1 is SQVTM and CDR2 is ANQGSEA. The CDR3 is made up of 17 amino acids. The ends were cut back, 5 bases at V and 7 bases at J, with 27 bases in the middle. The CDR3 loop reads CSVFDDTGTSGRNEQFF. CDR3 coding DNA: TGCAGCGTTTTCGACGATACCGGGACTTCCGGCAGGAATGAGCAGTTCTTC.

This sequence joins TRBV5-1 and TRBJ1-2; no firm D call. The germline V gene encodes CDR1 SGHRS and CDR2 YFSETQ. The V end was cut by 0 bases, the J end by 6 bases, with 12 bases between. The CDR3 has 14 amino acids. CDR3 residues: CASSLVEQLDGYTF. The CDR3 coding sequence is TGCGCCAGCAGCTTGGTAGAACAGCTCGATGGCTACACCTTC.

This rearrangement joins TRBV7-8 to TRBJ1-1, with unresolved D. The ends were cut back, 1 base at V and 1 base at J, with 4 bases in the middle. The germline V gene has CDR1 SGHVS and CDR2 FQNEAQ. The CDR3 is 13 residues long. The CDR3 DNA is TGTGCCAGCAGCTTAGACCCGAACACTGAAGCTTTCTTT. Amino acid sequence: CASSLDPNTEAFF.

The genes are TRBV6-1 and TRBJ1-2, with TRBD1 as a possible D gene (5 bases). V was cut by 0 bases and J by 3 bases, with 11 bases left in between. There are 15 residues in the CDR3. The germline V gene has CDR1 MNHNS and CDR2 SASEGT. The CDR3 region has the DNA TGTGCCAGCAGTGAAGCGTACCAGGGCTACTATGGCTACACCTTC. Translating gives CASSEAYQGYYGYTF.

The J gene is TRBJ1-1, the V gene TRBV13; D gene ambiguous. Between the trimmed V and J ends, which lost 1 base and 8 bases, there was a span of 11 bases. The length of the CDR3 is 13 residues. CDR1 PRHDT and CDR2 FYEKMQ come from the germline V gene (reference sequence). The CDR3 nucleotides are TGTGCCAGCAGCTTAGCCGGCGAATCGGAAGCTTTCTTT. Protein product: CASSLAGESEAFF.

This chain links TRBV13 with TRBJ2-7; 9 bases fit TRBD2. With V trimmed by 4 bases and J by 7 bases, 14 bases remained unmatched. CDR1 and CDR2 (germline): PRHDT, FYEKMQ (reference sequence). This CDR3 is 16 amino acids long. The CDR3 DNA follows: TGTGCCAGCAGCTCTGGGACTAGCTGGGAACTAGGGGAGCAGTACTTC. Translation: CASSSGTSWELGEQYF.